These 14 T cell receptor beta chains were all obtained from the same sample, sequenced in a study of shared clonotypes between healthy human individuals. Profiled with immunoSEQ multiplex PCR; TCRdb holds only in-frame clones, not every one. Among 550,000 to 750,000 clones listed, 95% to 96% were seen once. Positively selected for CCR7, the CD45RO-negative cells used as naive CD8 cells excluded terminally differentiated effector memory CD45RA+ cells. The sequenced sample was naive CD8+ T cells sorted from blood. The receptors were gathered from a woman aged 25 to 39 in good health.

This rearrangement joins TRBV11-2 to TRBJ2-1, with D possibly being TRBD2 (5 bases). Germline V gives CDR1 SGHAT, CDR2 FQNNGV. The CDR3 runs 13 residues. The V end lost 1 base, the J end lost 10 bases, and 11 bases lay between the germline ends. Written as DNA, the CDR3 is TGTGCCAGCAGCTTAGGACTACGAGGCGAGCAGTTCTTC. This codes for CASSLGLRGEQFF.

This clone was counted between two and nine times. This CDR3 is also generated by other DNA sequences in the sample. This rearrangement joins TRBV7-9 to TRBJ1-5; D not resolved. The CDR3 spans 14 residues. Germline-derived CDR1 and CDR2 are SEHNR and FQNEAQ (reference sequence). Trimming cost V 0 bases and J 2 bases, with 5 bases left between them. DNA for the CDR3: TGTGCCAGCAGCTTAGCAGTGGGCAATCAGCCCCAGCATTTT. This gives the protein CASSLAVGNQPQHF.

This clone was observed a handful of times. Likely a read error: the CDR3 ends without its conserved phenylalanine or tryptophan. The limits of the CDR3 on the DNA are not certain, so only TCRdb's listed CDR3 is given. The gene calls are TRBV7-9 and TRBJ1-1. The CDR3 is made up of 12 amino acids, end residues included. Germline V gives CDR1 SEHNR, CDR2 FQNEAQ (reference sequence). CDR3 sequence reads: CASSLETAIEWE.

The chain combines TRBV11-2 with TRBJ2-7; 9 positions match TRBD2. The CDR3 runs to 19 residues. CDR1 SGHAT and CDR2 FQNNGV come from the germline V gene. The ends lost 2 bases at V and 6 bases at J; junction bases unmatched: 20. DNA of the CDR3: TGTGCCAGCAGCTTATCTCCCCCCCGCGGGAGGGCCCCTAACGGCGAGCAGTACTTC. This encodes CASSLSPPRGRAPNGEQYF.

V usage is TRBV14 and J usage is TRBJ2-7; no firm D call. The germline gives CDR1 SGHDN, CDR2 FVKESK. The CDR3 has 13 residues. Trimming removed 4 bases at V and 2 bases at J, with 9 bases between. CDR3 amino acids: CASSLSTPYEQYF. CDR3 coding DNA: TGTGCCAGCAGCCTATCGACCCCCTACGAGCAGTACTTC.

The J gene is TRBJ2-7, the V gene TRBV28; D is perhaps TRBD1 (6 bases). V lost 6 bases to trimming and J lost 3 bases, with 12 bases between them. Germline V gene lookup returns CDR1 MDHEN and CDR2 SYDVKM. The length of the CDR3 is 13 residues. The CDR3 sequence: CASRPGTNYEQYF. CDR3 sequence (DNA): TGTGCCAGCAGGCCCGGGACAAACTACGAGCAGTACTTC. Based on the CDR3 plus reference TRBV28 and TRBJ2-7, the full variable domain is DVKVTQSSRYLVKRTGEKVFLECVQDMDHENMFWYRQDPGLGLRLIYFSYDVKMKEKGDIPEGYSVSREKKERFSLILESASTNQTSMYLCASRPGTNYEQYFGPGTRLTVT.

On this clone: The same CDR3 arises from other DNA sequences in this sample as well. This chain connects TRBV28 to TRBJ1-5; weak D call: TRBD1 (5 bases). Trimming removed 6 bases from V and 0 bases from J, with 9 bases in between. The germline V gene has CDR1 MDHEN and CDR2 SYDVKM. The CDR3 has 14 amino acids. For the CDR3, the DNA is TGTGCCAGCAGGACAGCCTATAGCAATCAGCCCCAGCATTTT. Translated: CASRTAYSNQPQHF.

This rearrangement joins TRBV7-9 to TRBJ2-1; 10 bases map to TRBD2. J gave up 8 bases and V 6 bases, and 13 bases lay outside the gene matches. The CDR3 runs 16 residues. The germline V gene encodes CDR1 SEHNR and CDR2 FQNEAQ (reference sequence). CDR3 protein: CASSRILAGEVYEQFF. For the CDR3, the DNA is TGTGCCAGCAGTCGGATCCTAGCGGGAGAGGTCTATGAGCAGTTCTTC.

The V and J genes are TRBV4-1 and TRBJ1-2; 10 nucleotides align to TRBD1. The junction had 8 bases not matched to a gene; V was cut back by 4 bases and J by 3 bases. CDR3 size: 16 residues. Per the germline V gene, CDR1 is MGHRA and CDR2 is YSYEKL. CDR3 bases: TGCGCCAGCAGCCTTAGGCCCGGGACAGGGGACTATGGCTACACCTTC. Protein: CASSLRPGTGDYGYTF.

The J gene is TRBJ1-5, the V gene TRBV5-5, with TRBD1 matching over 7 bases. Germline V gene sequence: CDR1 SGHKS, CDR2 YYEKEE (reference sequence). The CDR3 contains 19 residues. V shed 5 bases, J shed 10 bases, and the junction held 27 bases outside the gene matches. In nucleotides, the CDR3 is TGTGCCAGCAGTAACTCGTGGGACAGCGGGTTACAGCCCAATGATCCCCAGCATTTT. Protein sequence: CASSNSWDSGLQPNDPQHF.

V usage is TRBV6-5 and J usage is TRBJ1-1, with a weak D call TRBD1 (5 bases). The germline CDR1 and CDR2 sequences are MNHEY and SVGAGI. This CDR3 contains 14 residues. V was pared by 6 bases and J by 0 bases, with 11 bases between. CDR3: CASSRDGMNTEAFF. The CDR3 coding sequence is TGTGCCAGCAGCCGGGACGGAATGAACACTGAAGCTTTCTTT.

The CDR3 nucleotides read TGTGCCAGCAGTGAAAGGTTGGGTTCTTACGAGCAGTACTTC. Residues: CASSERLGSYEQYF. The chain combines TRBV2 with TRBJ2-7, with D unclear. CDR1 is SNHLY, CDR2 FYNNEI, per germline. Trimming removed 2 bases at V and 4 bases at J, with 12 bases between. The length of the CDR3 is 14 residues.

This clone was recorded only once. The CDR3 coding sequence is TGTGCCAGCAGCCAAACCAGGGGAAGCGAGCAGTACTTC. Protein product: CASSQTRGSEQYF. The chain uses TRBV4-2 and TRBJ2-7, with D tentatively TRBD1 (6 bases). Germline V lookup: CDR1 LGHNA, CDR2 YNFKEQ. This CDR3 contains 13 residues. Trimming took off 2 bases at V and 6 bases at J, with 11 bases between the two ends.

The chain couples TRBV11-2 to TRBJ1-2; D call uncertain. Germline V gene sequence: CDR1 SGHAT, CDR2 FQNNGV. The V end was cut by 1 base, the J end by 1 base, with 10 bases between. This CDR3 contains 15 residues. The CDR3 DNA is TGTGCCAGCAGCTTAGGGCCAAGAGATAACTATGGCTACACCTTC. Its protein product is CASSLGPRDNYGYTF. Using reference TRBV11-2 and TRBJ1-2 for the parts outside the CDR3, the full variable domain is EAGVAQSPRYKIIEKRQSVAFWCNPISGHATLYWYQQILGQGPKLLIQFQNNGVVDDSQLPKDRFSAERLKGVDSTLKIQPAKLEDSAVYLCASSLGPRDNYGYTFGSGTRLTVV.